Listed below are T cell receptor beta chains from one sample, sequenced in a study of blood T cell repertoires in COVID-19. Repertoires were generated with immunoSEQ multiplex PCR, while TCRdb's copy carries only in-frame clones and drops some. The data contain roughly 350,000 clones, around 86% of them singletons. Sequenced material: peripheral blood. All receptors come from a woman aged 50 to 60 with COVID-19, enrolled during active disease. The conserved cysteine and the conserved F or W are not part of the CDR3 here. Size is omitted from some rows. Given values are once, few, many or a class for expanded clones.

CDR3	size	V	J
ASRRGLSYTEAF	NA	TRBV27	TRBJ1-1
AWSRQGAGQPQH	NA	TRBV30	TRBJ1-5
SGGGTTYEQY	NA	TRBV29-1	TRBJ2-7
ASSPGTPSGNTIY	NA	TRBV18	TRBJ1-3
ASSIRTGVGNQPQH	NA	TRBV19	TRBJ1-5
ASSLGLVNEQF	once	TRBV11-3	TRBJ2-1
ASSPLSTDTQY	NA	TRBV5-1	TRBJ2-3
ASSYSVAGASDTQY	NA	TRBV6-6	TRBJ2-3
ASREGQGAREQY	NA	TRBV27	TRBJ2-7
ASSLATNLRTGVYYGYT	NA	TRBV11-3	TRBJ1-2
ASSARDRDLNYGYT	NA	TRBV11-2	TRBJ1-2